This TCR beta chain was documented in a study of shared clonotypes between healthy human individuals (dated by TCRdb to 2018 to 2020). For context, the study as a whole: A few men and a couple of women, aged 18 to 49 years, made up the cohort. For each donor, three plates each were used for CD4 naive and CD4 memory, two plates were used for CD8 naive, and one plate was used for CD8 memory. Blood TCR repertoires of about five healthy adults were deeply sequenced to estimate repertoire size and the extent of clonotype sharing between individuals. To increase sequencing depth and limit assay-specific biases, TCR repertoire library preparation and sequencing were carried out by different laboratories using diverse techniques. Per donor, leukapheresis produced somewhere between about 0.94 and 9 billion PBMCs.

Overall study outcomes, separate from this receptor: Sharing across four donors was observed for approximately 5% of naive CD4, 3% to 3.5% of naive CD8, over 2% of memory CD4, and roughly 0.4% of memory CD8 clonotypes. Because the study included a small number of donors, the genetic and exposure-history diversity represented was limited. Pairwise subsampling indicated that sequencing depth was expected to affect the degree of clonotype sharing among donors. Sampling was restricted to blood, and TCR repertoires in tissues likely differ from the TCR repertoires found in blood. Clonotypes shared by all four sorted-subset donors showed higher generation probabilities than non-shared clonotypes. Even with the large sequencing depth, rarefaction of the sorted-subset datasets indicated that sequencing was incomplete. Estimated clonotype richness was generally larger for naive than for memory subsets.

Using the deep immunoSEQ assay, TCR CDR3 regions were amplified from genomic DNA by multiplex PCR. Extracted genomic DNA from each cell subset was distributed evenly across all wells of several immunoSEQ 96-well plates, and each plate was treated as a replicate. For sorted subsets, 200 to 250 ng of genomic DNA, equivalent to around 31,000 T cell genomes, went into each replicate PCR. Purified libraries were measured with a Qubit 3.0 fluorometer, size-checked on a Bioanalyzer 2100, and measured again with the KAPA Library Quantification kit. Each immunoSEQ 96-well plate was sequenced on its own single-read 150-cycle Illumina NextSeq 550 flow cell. Processing in the source paper ran as follows. Because the immunoSEQ output held only junctional sequences and lacked quality scores, the filtering could not match the filtering applied to full-length reads. To assign V/J genes and CDR3, sequences were annotated against IMGT germline references using PyIR, a Python wrapper for IgBLAST v1.9. Reads were removed for weak V/J assignments (E-value above 1e-6), missing CDR3, stop codons, out-of-frame junctions, or ambiguous translated residues. A V3J clonotype was defined by an identical inferred V gene, J gene, and CDR3 amino acid sequence. To compute the percentage overlap between repertoires, the number of shared unique clonotypes was divided by the size of the smaller repertoire. Three approaches were used to assess repertoire richness: RTK rarefaction, the Chao1 estimator, and Recon v2.1 estimates of unobserved clonotypes. OLGA was used to compute generation probabilities for all TCRbeta clonotypes that the gDNA method yielded from a few donors. TCRdb obtained this table from immuneACCESS and retained in-frame rearrangements with V and J assigned. These tables miss some clones; where compared with another copy, unresolved V genes account for less than half of the shortfall, and the remainder is unexplained. That table is the source of V, J and clone size, and D and trimming were worked out from the DNA. In all, the sample holds some 2,100,000 clones, and around 95% of those were seen once. Of the sample, around 0.13% is held by the ten largest clones.

Deletion took 1 base off V and 5 bases off J, with a span of 14 bases between the germline ends. From the cysteine through the phenylalanine, the CDR3 covers 15 amino acids. This entry keeps only the CDR3 DNA: 45 bases, framed from base 1. In the germline V gene, CDR1 corresponds to MDHEN and CDR2 to SYDVKM. Regarding this clone: What antigen it recognizes has not been identified. Base-call qualities are not available, and no considerably larger clone is one nucleotide away.

The donors were healthy, HIV-negative adults with no recently reported acute infections or vaccinations. Only Caucasian adults living in Nashville, Tennessee, USA were represented among the donors. CD4+ T cells were enriched by magnetic negative selection, after which naive cells were positively selected on CD45RA and the negative fraction was taken as the memory subset. After blood collection by leukapheresis, PBMCs were isolated using Ficoll-Histopaque density gradient centrifugation and then cryopreserved in the vapor phase of liquid nitrogen. Analytical flow cytometry was used to check the purity and quantity of every magnetically sorted T cell population. Genomic DNA was isolated from every sorted fraction and measured by UV absorbance on a Nanodrop 2000c.

Sequenced material: naive CD4+ T cells sorted from blood. The label giving this sample's cell subset or site can be read as: CD45RA+ positively selected. The sequence is built from TRBV28 and TRBJ2-5; possibly the D gene is TRBD1, per 6 matching bases. The clonotype comes from a man between 18 and 35 years old in good health. The nucleotide sequence is given as TGTGCCAGCAGTTTATTTGGGGGCTGGGCGGAGACCCAGTACTTC. Its amino acids are CASSLFGGWAETQYF.